Listed here are 27 T cell receptor beta chains from one sample, sequenced in a study of blood T cells in healthy people across ages. A second PCR of 7 to 11 cycles used a sample-barcoded 5' primer and a J-beta primer mix. TCRdb re-derived calls from the 5' RACE reads in MiXCR, one entry per CDR3 protein. In the table there are about 970,000 distinct CDR3 sequences, roughly half of which are singletons. Sequenced input: blood. The receptors originated from a woman aged 60-75 years in good health.

This clonotype was detected only once. This chain uses TRBV12-3 or TRBV12-4 with TRBJ2-5; TRBD1 agrees at 7 bases. After removal of 0 bases from V and 11 bases from J, the junction contained 6 bases not matched to a gene. The CDR3 loop spans 13 amino acids. CDR3 sequence (DNA): TGTGCCAGCAGTTTAGCGAACGAGGGGGCGCAGTACTTC. Its protein product is CASSLANEGAQYF.

This chain joins TRBV5-1 and TRBJ2-1; 11 positions agree with TRBD2. Germline V gene sequence: CDR1 SGHRS, CDR2 YFSETQ. This CDR3 region has 17 residues. The ends lost 0 bases at V and 8 bases at J; junction bases unmatched: 10. The CDR3 sequence is CASSLVPGLAESDEQFF. Here the CDR3 DNA reads TGCGCCAGCAGCTTGGTCCCGGGACTAGCGGAGTCCGATGAGCAGTTCTTC.

This clonotype has just a few counts. The chain couples TRBV2 to TRBJ2-1, with TRBD2 matching 14 bases. After removal of 5 bases from V and 4 bases from J, the junction contained 4 bases not matched to a gene. The CDR3 consists of 16 residues. Looked up from germline, CDR1 is SNHLY and CDR2 is FYNNEI. CDR3 amino acids: CASSHRTSGGYNEQFF. The DNA of the CDR3 is TGTGCCAGCAGTCATAGGACTAGCGGGGGGTACAATGAGCAGTTCTTC.

In its sample, this clonotype was seen a few times. The chain carries TRBV18 and TRBJ2-7; TRBD1 matches 8 bases. The J segment lost 7 bases and the V segment lost 4 bases, leaving 9 bases of the junction unmatched. The length of the CDR3 is 14 residues. The germline V gene has CDR1 KGHSH and CDR2 LQKENI. The CDR3 DNA follows: TGTGCCAGCTCACTCGGACAGGGTTCCGGAGAGCAGTACTTC. This codes for CASSLGQGSGEQYF. Together with reference TRBV18 and TRBJ2-7, the CDR3 gives the full variable domain: NAGVMQNPRHLVRRRGQEARLRCSPMKGHSHVYWYRQLPEEGLKFMVYLQKENIIDESGMPKERFSAEFPKEGPSILRIQQVVRGDSAAYFCASSLGQGSGEQYFGPGTRLTVT.

The V call is TRBV29-1, the J call TRBJ2-4; 8 nucleotides agree with TRBD2. CDR1 is SQVTM, CDR2 ANQGSEA, per germline. The CDR3 is 13 amino acids. After removal of 4 bases from V and 9 bases from J, the junction contained 8 bases not matched to a gene. This CDR3 is CSVAGTSRSIQYF. The CDR3 DNA reads as TGCAGCGTTGCAGGGACTAGTCGGTCCATTCAGTACTTC.

This chain uses TRBV20-1 with TRBJ1-6; 8 bases fit TRBD1. The junction had 9 bases not matched to a gene; V was cut back by 6 bases and J by 8 bases. The germline gives CDR1 DFQATT, CDR2 SNEGSKA (reference sequence). This CDR3 spans 14 amino acids. CDR3 bases: TGCAGTGCCTTGGACAGGACAGGGTATTCACCCCTCCACTTT. Translation gives CSALDRTGYSPLHF.

The rearrangement joins TRBV29-1 to TRBJ1-5, with D possibly being TRBD1 (5 bases). The CDR3 extends over 11 amino acids. Germline V gives CDR1 SQVTM, CDR2 ANQGSEA. V lost 4 bases and J lost 8, with 9 bases in between. CDR3 sequence: CSVGGTKPQHF. The DNA for the CDR3 is TGCAGCGTTGGGGGGACTAAGCCCCAGCATTTT.

J is TRBJ1-6 and V is TRBV10-3, with TRBD1 as a possible D gene (6 bases). The CDR3 sequence is 16 residues long. The V and J ends lost 3 bases and 3 bases respectively, with 12 bases between them. Germline CDR1 ENHRY, CDR2 SYGVKD. The CDR3 is CAISDSRGGYNSPLHF. CDR3 sequence (DNA): TGTGCCATCAGTGATTCCAGAGGGGGCTATAATTCACCCCTCCACTTT.

The CDR3: CATSEPGLAGGRDTQYF. CDR3 DNA sequence: TGTGCCACCAGTGAACCGGGACTAGCGGGAGGACGAGATACGCAGTATTTT. This chain links TRBV24-1 with TRBJ2-3; 15 bases align to TRBD2. V gave up 4 bases and J gave up 5 bases; unmatched junction bases: 6. This CDR3 comprises 17 residues. Germline assignment: CDR1 KGHDR and CDR2 SFDVKD.

As regards this clonotype: An end of the junction differs from the germline gene, which may be a read error. The rearrangement joins TRBV4-1 to TRBJ2-7, with 10 bases identical to TRBD2. The J call could be wrong; TRBJ2-5 is a better fit for the DNA end. The CDR3 is made up of 15 amino acids. Germline CDR1 MGHRA, CDR2 YSYEKL. CDR3 nucleotide sequence: TGCACCAGCAGCCAACCCACTAGCGGGAAAGAGACCCAGTACTTC. Translation: CTSSQPTSGKETQYF.

The V and J genes are TRBV7-2 and TRBJ2-2; D unclear. Germline V gene sequence: CDR1 SGHTA, CDR2 FQGNSA. This CDR3 is 15 amino acids long. V lost 1 base, J lost 4 bases, and 10 bases lay in between. CDR3 coding DNA: TGTGCCAGCAGCTTAGGCCGAGGTTCCACCGGGGAGCTGTTTTTT. This sequence encodes CASSLGRGSTGELFF. The entire variable domain, with the rest obtained from reference TRBV7-2 and TRBJ2-2, is as follows: GAGVSQSPSNKVTEKGKDVELRCDPISGHTALYWYRQSLGQGLEFLIYFQGNSAPDKSGLPSDRFSAERTGGSVSTLTIQRTQQEDSAVYLCASSLGRGSTGELFFGEGSRLTVL.

This rearrangement joins TRBV2 to TRBJ2-1; D is undetermined. This CDR3 comprises 12 residues. Germline V gene lookup returns CDR1 SNHLY and CDR2 FYNNEI. The germline V and J ends were trimmed by 7 bases and 6 bases, with 10 bases remaining between them. CDR3 DNA: TGTGCCAGCACGCGGCCGGGCAATGAGCAGTTCTTC. Protein product: CASTRPGNEQFF.

This sequence joins TRBV3-1 and TRBJ1-5; D gene unclear. The germline V gene encodes CDR1 LGHDT and CDR2 YNNKEL (reference sequence). The V and J ends lost 3 bases and 3 bases respectively, with 6 bases between them. The CDR3 totals 13 residues. CDR3 DNA sequence: TGTGCCAGCAGCCATACGGCCAATCAGCCCCAGCATTTT. Translation gives CASSHTANQPQHF.

The chain uses TRBV5-1 and TRBJ2-7, with 8 bases fitting TRBD1. CDR3 size: 14 residues. The germline CDR1 and CDR2 sequences are SGHRS and YFSETQ. V dropped 4 bases and J dropped 6; count of bases not matched to a gene: 9. In DNA form, the CDR3 reads TGCGCCAGCAGCACCGGACAGGGATCTGTCGAGCAGTACTTC. Its translation: CASSTGQGSVEQYF.

This clonotype was counted only a few times. This chain joins TRBV12-3 or TRBV12-4 and TRBJ2-7; D is uncertain. V lost 5 bases, J lost 4 bases, and 12 bases lay in between. The CDR3 has 13 residues. DNA for the CDR3: TGTGCCAGCAGTGGATCGACGTTGTACGAGCAGTACTTC. It codes for CASSGSTLYEQYF.

The V gene is TRBV5-4, the J gene TRBJ2-4; no reliable D call. With the DNA end fitting TRBJ2-7 better, the J assignment may be wrong. The CDR3 runs 13 residues. Germline V gene sequence: CDR1 SGHNT, CDR2 YYREEE (reference sequence). The CDR3 spells CASRPEWSHEQYF. DNA of the CDR3: TGTGCCAGCAGACCCGAGTGGTCCCACGAGCAGTACTTC.

The chain uses TRBV11-2 and TRBJ2-3; TRBD2 agrees at 8 bases. This CDR3 has 16 residues. Germline V gene lookup returns CDR1 SGHAT and CDR2 FQNNGV. V lost 4 bases and J lost 5; bases outside the gene matches: 11. The CDR3: CASSSFRRREGDTQYF. The CDR3 nucleotides are TGTGCCAGCAGCTCCTTCCGCCGACGGGAGGGAGATACGCAGTATTTT.

A note on this clonotype: An end of the junction differs from the germline gene, which may be a read error. The V and J genes are TRBV6-1 and TRBJ1-5; no reliable D call. In germline, CDR1 is MNHNS, CDR2 SASEGT. This CDR3 comprises 13 residues. CDR3 sequence reads: CTSGSDTYQPQHF. In DNA form, the CDR3 reads TGTACCAGCGGGTCGGATACTTACCAGCCCCAGCATTTT.

The chain carries TRBV10-3 and TRBJ2-7; 9 nucleotides agree with TRBD2. Germline CDR1 ENHRY, CDR2 SYGVKD. The CDR3 has 15 amino acids. V was pared by 3 bases and J by 7 bases, with 10 bases of the junction left unmatched. In DNA, the CDR3 is TGTGCCATCAGTGAAAGGCGGGAGGGCCGGGGGGAGCAGTACTTC. Translating it yields CAISERREGRGEQYF.

The V and J genes are TRBV29-1 and TRBJ1-4; 8 positions match TRBD1. CDR1 and CDR2 from the germline V gene are SQVTM and ANQGSEA. The ends lost 6 bases at V and 4 bases at J; junction bases unmatched: 7. The CDR3 is 14 amino acids. The CDR3 nucleotides read TGCAGCGTCCCGATGGGACAGGATAATGAAAAACTGTTTTTT. Its protein is CSVPMGQDNEKLFF.

The chain combines TRBV18 with TRBJ2-7; TRBD2 matches 9 bases. Germline-derived CDR1 and CDR2 are KGHSH and LQKENI. Trimming removed 2 bases from V and 4 bases from J; junction bases left unmatched: 9. This CDR3 has 16 residues. CDR3 sequence: CASSPRPSGASYEQYF. CDR3 DNA: TGTGCCAGCTCACCAAGGCCTAGCGGGGCCTCTTACGAGCAGTACTTC.

Comments on this clonotype: This may arise from a read error, as a much more abundant clone is one base away. The chain has TRBV4-2 and TRBJ2-5, with TRBD2 as a possible D gene (6 bases). Germline V gene sequence: CDR1 LGHNA, CDR2 YNFKEQ. The CDR3 is made up of 16 amino acids. The CDR3 loop reads CASSQGTRGLGETRYF. In DNA, the CDR3 is TGTGCCAGCAGCCAGGGAACACGGGGGTTGGGAGAGACCCGGTACTTC.

The chain joins TRBV7-2 to TRBJ2-6; D unclear. The germline gives CDR1 SGHTA, CDR2 FQGNSA. Trimming shortened V by 5 bases and J by 2 bases, and 7 bases separated the two germline ends. This CDR3 has 14 residues. This CDR3 reads CASSPVTGANVLTF. The CDR3 region has the DNA TGTGCCAGCAGCCCCGTGACTGGGGCCAACGTCCTGACTTTC.

The V call is TRBV27, the J call TRBJ2-1, with D unclear. The CDR3 is 15 amino acids. Germline CDR1 reads MNHEY; CDR2 reads SMNVEV (reference sequence). V was clipped by 5 bases and J by 5 bases, with 16 bases between them. CDR3 sequence reads: CASSPTGGINNEQFF. The CDR3 nucleotides read TGTGCCAGCAGTCCCACTGGTGGTATCAACAATGAGCAGTTCTTC.

V usage is TRBV12-3 or TRBV12-4 and J usage is TRBJ2-2; D is unresolved. V dropped 5 bases and J dropped 6 bases, with 16 bases sitting between them. This CDR3 region has 15 residues. CDR3 in amino acids: CASSSTREWAGELFF. In DNA, the CDR3 is TGTGCCAGCAGTAGTACACGAGAGTGGGCCGGGGAGCTGTTTTTT.

The rearrangement links TRBV12-3 or TRBV12-4 to TRBJ2-3, with D maybe TRBD1 (5 bases). V lost 3 bases and J lost 11, with 9 bases in between. CDR3 length: 11 residues. The CDR3 sequence: CASSFQGKQYF. The CDR3 DNA follows: TGTGCCAGCAGTTTCCAGGGTAAGCAGTATTTT.

The chain joins TRBV3-1 to TRBJ2-3; D may match TRBD1 or TRBD2 (5 bases each). The CDR3 sequence is 15 residues long. The V and J ends lost 6 bases and 3 bases respectively, with 16 bases between them. The germline CDR1 and CDR2 sequences are LGHDT and YNNKEL (reference sequence). DNA of the CDR3: TGTGCCAGCAGTAGATGGGACCCCCCGACAGATACGCAGTATTTT. As protein: CASSRWDPPTDTQYF.